The sequence of this T cell receptor (beta chain) was determined in a study of blood T cell repertoires in COVID-19. Assay used: immunoSEQ multiplex PCR; TCRdb lists only in-frame clones, some missing. The sample comprises roughly 290,000 clones, roughly 84% of which are singletons, and 15% to 18% rests with the top ten. What was sequenced was peripheral blood. This sequence was found in a person aged 70 to 79 with COVID-19, enrolled during active disease.

The CDR3 loop reads CASSSLYWEQFF. CDR3 DNA: TGTGCCAGTAGTAGTCTATATTGGGAGCAGTTCTTC. This chain uses TRBV19 with TRBJ2-1; no firm D call. The germline gives CDR1 LNHDA, CDR2 SQIVND (reference sequence). The CDR3 runs to 12 residues. V was cut by 4 bases and J by 10 bases, with 11 bases left in between.